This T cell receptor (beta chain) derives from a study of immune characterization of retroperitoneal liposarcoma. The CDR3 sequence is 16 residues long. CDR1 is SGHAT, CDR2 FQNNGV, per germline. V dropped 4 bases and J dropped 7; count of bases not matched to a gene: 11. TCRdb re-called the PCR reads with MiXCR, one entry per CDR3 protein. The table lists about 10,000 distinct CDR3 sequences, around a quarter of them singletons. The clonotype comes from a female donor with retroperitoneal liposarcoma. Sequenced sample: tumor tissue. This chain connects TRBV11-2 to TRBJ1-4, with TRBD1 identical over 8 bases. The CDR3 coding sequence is TGTGCCAGCAGCTCTCGTTTAGGACAGGGAGGTGAAAAACTGTTTTTT. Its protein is CASSSRLGQGGEKLFF.